This T cell receptor beta chain was captured in a study of T cells in localized non-small cell lung cancer. Study-wide results and caveats: Higher adjacent-lung clonality was associated with shorter survival. Adjacent lung held a median about 57 of the top 100 tumor clones.

This CDR3 spans 15 amino acids. The germline CDR1 and CDR2 sequences are SGHNT and YYREEE (reference sequence). V was shortened by 4 bases and J by 3 bases, with 16 bases between the two germline ends. Regarding this clone: Its antigen is as yet unknown.

The assay was immunoSEQ multiplex PCR, and TCRdb's table has in-frame clones only and misses some. The repertoire holds about 60,000 clones, with about nine tenths as singletons. The sequence came from a woman aged 35 to 69 with stage I lung adenocarcinoma. The chain employs TRBV5-4 and TRBJ1-1, with D tentatively TRBD1 (5 bases). The sequencing used peripheral blood, collected before any cancer treatment. Written as DNA, the CDR3 is TGTGCCAGCAGCGGAAGGACACGGGCCGACACTGAAGCTTTCTTT. Translation: CASSGRTRADTEAFF.